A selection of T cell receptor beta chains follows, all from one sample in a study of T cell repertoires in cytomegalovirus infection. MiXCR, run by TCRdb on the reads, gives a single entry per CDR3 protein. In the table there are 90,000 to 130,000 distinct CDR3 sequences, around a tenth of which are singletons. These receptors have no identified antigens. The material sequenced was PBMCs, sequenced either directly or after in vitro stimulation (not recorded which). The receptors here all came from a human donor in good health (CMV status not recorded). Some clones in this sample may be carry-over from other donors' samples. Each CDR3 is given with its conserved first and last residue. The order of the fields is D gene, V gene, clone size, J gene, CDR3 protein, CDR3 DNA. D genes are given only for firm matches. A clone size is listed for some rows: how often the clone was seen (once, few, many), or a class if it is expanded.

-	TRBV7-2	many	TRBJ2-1	CASIPDASSYNEQFF	TGTGCCAGCATCCCGGACGCGAGCTCCTACAATGAGCAGTTCTTC
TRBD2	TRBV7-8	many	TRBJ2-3	CASSHRLAGYTDTQYF	TGTGCCAGCAGCCATAGACTAGCGGGTTACACAGATACGCAGTATTTT
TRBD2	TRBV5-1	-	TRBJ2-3	CASSPIAGGTDTQYF	TGCGCCAGCAGCCCGATAGCGGGAGGCACAGATACGCAGTATTTT
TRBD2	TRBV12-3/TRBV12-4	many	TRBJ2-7	CASRRDYTYEQYF	TGTGCCAGCAGACGGGACTACACCTACGAGCAGTACTTC
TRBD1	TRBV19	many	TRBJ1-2	CASSIGGTGDNYGYTF	TGTGCCAGTAGTATAGGTGGGACAGGAGATAACTATGGCTACACCTTC
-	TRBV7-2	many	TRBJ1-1	CASSFPWGELTEAFF	TGTGCCAGCAGCTTCCCCTGGGGGGAGCTGACTGAAGCTTTCTTT
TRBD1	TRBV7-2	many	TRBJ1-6	CASSPGQGRYSPLHF	TGTGCCAGCAGCCCCGGACAGGGCCGTTATTCACCCCTCCACTTT
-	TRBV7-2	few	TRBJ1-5	CASSFRGGGQDQPQHF	TGTGCCAGCAGCTTCAGGGGAGGCGGGCAAGATCAGCCCCAGCATTTT
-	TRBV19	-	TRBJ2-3	CASSIEPDQYYTDTQYF	TGTGCCAGTAGTATAGAACCGGACCAATACTACACAGATACGCAGTATTTT
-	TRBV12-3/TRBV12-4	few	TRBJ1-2	CASRENYLSGGYTF	TGTGCCAGCAGAGAAAACTACCTATCGGGTGGCTACACCTTC
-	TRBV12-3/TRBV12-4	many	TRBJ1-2	CASSGRVTDFYGYTF	TGTGCCAGCAGCGGCAGGGTTACAGACTTCTATGGCTACACCTTC
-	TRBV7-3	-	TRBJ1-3	CASSPTPARSGNTIYF	TGTGCCAGCAGCCCAACGCCAGCCCGCTCTGGAAACACCATATATTTT
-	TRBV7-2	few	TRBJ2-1	CASSFLASVYNEQFF	TGTGCCAGCAGCTTTCTAGCTAGCGTCTACAATGAGCAGTTCTTC
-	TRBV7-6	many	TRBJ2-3	CASSELGGQGATDTQYF	TGTGCCAGCAGCGAGCTGGGGGGGCAGGGGGCCACAGATACGCAGTATTTT
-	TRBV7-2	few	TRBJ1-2	CASSPGQTYGYTF	TGTGCCAGCAGCCCCGGACAGACCTATGGCTACACCTTC
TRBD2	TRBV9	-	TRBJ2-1	CASSVGLAGGPSGYNEQFF	TGTGCCAGCAGCGTAGGGCTAGCGGGAGGGCCCTCGGGATACAATGAGCAGTTCTTC
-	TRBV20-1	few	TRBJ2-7	CSARGRAVAYEQYF	TGCAGTGCTAGGGGCAGAGCGGTTGCCTACGAGCAGTACTTC
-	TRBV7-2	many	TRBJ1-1	CASSSESFSEAFF	TGTGCCAGCAGCTCCGAATCTTTTTCTGAAGCTTTCTTT
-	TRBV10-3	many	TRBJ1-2	CAIRDSNYGYTF	TGTGCCATCAGGGACAGCAACTATGGCTACACCTTC
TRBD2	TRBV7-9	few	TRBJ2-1	CASSPTSGRGSYNEQFF	TGTGCCAGCAGCCCAACTAGCGGGAGAGGCAGCTACAATGAGCAGTTCTTC
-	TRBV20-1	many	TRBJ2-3	CSAPDTGTDTQYF	TGCAGTGCTCCCGATACAGGGACGGATACGCAGTATTTT
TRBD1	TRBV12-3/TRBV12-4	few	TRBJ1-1	CASSFRQGTEAFF	TGTGCCAGCAGTTTTCGACAGGGCACTGAAGCTTTCTTT
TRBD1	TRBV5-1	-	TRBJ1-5	CASSSGTGGVNQPQHF	TGCGCCAGCAGCTCCGGGACAGGGGGGGTCAATCAGCCCCAGCATTTT
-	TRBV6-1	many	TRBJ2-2	CASSVSASGTGELFF	TGTGCCAGCAGTGTATCCGCGTCCGGCACCGGGGAGCTGTTTTTT
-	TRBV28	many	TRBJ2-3	CASSLLLAGPIGYSTDTQYF	TGTGCCAGCAGTTTATTGCTAGCTGGCCCGATTGGATATAGCACAGATACGCAGTATTTT
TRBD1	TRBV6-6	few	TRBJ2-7	CAANRGPYEQYF	TGTGCCGCGAACAGGGGGCCCTACGAGCAGTACTTC
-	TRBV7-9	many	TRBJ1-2	CASSPRGGGYTF	TGTGCCAGCAGCCCCAGAGGGGGTGGCTACACCTTC
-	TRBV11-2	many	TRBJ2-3	CASSLRARMDTQYF	TGTGCCAGCTCCCTCAGGGCCAGGATGGATACGCAGTATTTT
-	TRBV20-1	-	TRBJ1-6	CSAGASYNSPLHF	TGCAGTGCTGGAGCATCCTATAATTCACCCCTCCACTTT
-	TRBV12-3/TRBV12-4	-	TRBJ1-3	CASSYFSGNTIYF	TGTGCCAGCAGCTATTTCTCTGGAAACACCATATATTTT
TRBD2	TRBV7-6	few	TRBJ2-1	CASSLVGLGEGNNEQFF	TGTGCCAGCAGCTTAGTGGGACTAGGCGAGGGGAACAATGAGCAGTTCTTC
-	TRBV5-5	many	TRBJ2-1	CASSLVGRLYYYNEQFF	TGTGCCAGCAGCTTGGTTGGCCGCCTATATTATTACAATGAGCAGTTCTTC
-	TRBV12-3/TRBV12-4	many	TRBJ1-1	CASSFQRNTEAFF	TGTGCCAGCAGTTTTCAGAGGAACACTGAAGCTTTCTTT
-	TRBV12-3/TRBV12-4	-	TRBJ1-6	CASSLAENSPLHF	TGTGCCAGCAGTTTAGCAGAAAATTCACCCCTCCACTTT
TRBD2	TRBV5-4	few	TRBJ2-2	CASSQTSGSSRELFF	TGTGCCAGCAGCCAAACTAGCGGGAGTTCTAGGGAGCTGTTTTTT
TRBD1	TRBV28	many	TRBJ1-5	CASSPGTGGRQPQHF	TGTGCCAGCAGCCCTGGGACAGGGGGCAGACAGCCCCAGCATTTT
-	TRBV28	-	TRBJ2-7	CASSPLGGENEQYF	TGTGCCAGCAGTCCCCTTGGGGGAGAGAACGAGCAGTACTTC
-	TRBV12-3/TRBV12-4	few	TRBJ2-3	CASSSGGLGTQYF	TGTGCCAGCAGTTCCGGGGGATTGGGTACGCAGTATTTT
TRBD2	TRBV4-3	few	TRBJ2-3	CASSQDLPSGSATDTQYF	TGCGCCAGCAGCCAAGACTTGCCTAGCGGGAGTGCCACAGATACGCAGTATTTT
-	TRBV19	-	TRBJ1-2	CASTDVNYGYTF	TGTGCAAGCACCGATGTGAACTATGGCTACACCTTC
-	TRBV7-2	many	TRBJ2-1	CASSLGGVSYNEQFF	TGTGCCAGCAGCTTAGGCGGGGTCTCTTACAATGAGCAGTTCTTC
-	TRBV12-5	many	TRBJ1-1	CASGLAYGTEAFF	TGTGCTAGTGGTTTGGCCTATGGGACTGAAGCTTTCTTT
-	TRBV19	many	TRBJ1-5	CASTRSGGRRVTQHF	TGTGCCAGTACTAGATCCGGGGGACGCCGGGTGACCCAGCATTTT
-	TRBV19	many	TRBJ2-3	CASAQWSVEADTQYF	TGTGCCAGTGCACAATGGTCAGTCGAGGCAGATACGCAGTATTTT
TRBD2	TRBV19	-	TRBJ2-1	CASSPPPGVGSGRASNEQFF	TGTGCCAGTAGCCCCCCCCCCGGGGTCGGTAGCGGGAGGGCCAGCAATGAGCAGTTCTTC
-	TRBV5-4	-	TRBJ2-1	CASSSVSYEQFF	TGTGCCAGCAGCTCCGTTTCTTATGAGCAGTTCTTC
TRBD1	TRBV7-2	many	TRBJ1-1	CASSLENYRGQAFF	TGTGCCAGCAGCTTAGAGAATTACAGGGGGCAAGCTTTCTTT
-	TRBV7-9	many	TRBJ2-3	CASSLLGEWGSNTDTQYF	TGTGCCAGCAGCTTACTCGGGGAGTGGGGGAGCAACACAGATACGCAGTATTTT
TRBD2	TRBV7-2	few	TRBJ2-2	CASSLWGGAGELFF	TGTGCCAGCAGCTTATGGGGGGGGGCCGGGGAGCTGTTTTTT
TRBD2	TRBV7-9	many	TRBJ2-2	CASSSRLAGVRTGELFF	TGTGCCAGCAGCTCACGACTAGCGGGAGTGAGGACCGGGGAGCTGTTTTTT
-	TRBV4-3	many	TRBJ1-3	CASSPGTGYSGNTIYF	TGCGCCAGCAGCCCCGGAACAGGCTACTCTGGAAACACCATATATTTT
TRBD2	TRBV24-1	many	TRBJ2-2	CATSEHGLAGLTGELFF	TGTGCCACCAGTGAACATGGACTAGCGGGACTCACCGGGGAGCTGTTTTTT
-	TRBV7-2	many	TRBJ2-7	CASSSIYSYEQYF	TGTGCCAGCAGCTCAATTTACTCCTACGAGCAGTACTTC